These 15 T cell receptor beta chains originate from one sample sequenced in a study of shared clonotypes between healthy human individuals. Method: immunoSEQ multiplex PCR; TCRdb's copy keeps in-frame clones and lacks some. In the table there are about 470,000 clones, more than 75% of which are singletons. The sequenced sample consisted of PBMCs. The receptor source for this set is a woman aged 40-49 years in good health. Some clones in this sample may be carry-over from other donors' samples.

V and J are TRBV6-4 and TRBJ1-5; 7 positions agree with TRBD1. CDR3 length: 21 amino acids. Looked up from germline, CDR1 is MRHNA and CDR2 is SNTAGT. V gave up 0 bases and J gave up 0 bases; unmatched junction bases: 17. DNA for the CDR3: TGTGCCAGCAGTGACTCGACAGTTTTGGGACAGCGAGAGTATAGCAATCAGCCCCAGCATTTT. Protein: CASSDSTVLGQREYSNQPQHF.

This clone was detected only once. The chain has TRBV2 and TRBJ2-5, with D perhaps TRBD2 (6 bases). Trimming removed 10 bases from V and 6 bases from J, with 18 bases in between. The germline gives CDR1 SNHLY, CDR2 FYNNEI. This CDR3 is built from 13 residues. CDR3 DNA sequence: TGTGCCAAAAGTAGCCCGGGACTGCAGACCCAGTACTTC. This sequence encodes CAKSSPGLQTQYF.

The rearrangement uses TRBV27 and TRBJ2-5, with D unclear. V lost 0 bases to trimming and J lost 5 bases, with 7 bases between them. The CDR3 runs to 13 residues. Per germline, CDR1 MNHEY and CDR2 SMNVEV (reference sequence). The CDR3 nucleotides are TGTGCCAGCAGTTTATCCCTGGGGGAGACCCAGTACTTC. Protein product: CASSLSLGETQYF.

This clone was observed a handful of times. DNA for the CDR3: TGTGCCAGCAGTCCAAGAATGAACACTGAAGCTTTCTTT. Translation gives CASSPRMNTEAFF. The chain is built from TRBV28 and TRBJ1-1; D is undetermined. Per the germline V gene, CDR1 is MDHEN and CDR2 is SYDVKM. The CDR3 covers 13 residues. Trimming removed 5 bases from V and 0 bases from J, with 7 bases in between.

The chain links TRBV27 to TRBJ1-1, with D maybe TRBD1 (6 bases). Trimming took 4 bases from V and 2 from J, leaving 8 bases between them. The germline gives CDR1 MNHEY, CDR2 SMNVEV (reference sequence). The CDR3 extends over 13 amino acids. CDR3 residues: CASSWTANTEAFF. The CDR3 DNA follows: TGTGCCAGCAGTTGGACAGCTAACACTGAAGCTTTCTTT.

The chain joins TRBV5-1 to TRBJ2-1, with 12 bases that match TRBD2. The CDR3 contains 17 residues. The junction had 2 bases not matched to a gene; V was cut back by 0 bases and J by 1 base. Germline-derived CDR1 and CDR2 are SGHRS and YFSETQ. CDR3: CASSLGGLAGSYNEQFF. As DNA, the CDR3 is TGCGCCAGCAGCTTGGGGGGACTAGCGGGTTCCTACAATGAGCAGTTCTTC.

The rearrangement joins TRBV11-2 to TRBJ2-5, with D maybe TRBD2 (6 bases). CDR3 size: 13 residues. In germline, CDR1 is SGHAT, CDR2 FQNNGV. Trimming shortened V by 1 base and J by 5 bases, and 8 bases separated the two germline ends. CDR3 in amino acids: CASSLGRGETQYF. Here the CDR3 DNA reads TGTGCCAGCAGCTTAGGTCGGGGGGAGACCCAGTACTTC.

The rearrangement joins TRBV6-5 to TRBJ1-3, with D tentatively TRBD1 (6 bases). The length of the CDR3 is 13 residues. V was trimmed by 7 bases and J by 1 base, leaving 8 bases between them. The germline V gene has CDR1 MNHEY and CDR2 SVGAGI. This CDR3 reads CASTQGSGNTIYF. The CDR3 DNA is TGTGCCAGCACCCAGGGGTCTGGAAACACCATATATTTT.

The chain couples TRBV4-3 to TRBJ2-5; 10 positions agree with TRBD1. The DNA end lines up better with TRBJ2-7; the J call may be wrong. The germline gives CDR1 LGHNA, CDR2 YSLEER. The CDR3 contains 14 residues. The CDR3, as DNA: TGCGCCAGCAGCCTGGGACAGGGGACCTACGAGCAGTACTTC. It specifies CASSLGQGTYEQYF.

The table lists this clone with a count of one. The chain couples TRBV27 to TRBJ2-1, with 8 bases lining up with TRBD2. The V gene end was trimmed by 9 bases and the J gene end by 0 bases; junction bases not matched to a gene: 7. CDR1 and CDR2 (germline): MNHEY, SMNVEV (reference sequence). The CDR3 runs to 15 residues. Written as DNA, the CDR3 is TGTGCCAGTTCCCGGAGCGGGAGCTCCTACAATGAGCAGTTCTTC. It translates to CASSRSGSSYNEQFF.

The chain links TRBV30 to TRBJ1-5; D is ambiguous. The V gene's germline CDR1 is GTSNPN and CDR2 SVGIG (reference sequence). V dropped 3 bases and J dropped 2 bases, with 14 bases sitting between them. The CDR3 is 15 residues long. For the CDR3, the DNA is TGTGCCTGGAGCGCCAATCATGGCGGCAATCAGCCCCAGCATTTT. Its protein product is CAWSANHGGNQPQHF.

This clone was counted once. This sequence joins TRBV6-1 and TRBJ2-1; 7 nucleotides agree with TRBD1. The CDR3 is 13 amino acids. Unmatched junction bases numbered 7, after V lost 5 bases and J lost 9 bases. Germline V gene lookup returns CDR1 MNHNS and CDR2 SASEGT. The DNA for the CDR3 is TGTGCCAGCAGTACTACTACAGGGGTTGAGCAGTTCTTC. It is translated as CASSTTTGVEQFF.

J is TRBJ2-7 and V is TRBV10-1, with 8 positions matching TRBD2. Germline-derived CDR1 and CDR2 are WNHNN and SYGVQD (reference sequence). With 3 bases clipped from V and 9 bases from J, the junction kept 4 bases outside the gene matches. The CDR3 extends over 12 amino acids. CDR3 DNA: TGCGCCAGCAGTGAACGGGAGGGCAGGCAGTACTTC. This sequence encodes CASSEREGRQYF.

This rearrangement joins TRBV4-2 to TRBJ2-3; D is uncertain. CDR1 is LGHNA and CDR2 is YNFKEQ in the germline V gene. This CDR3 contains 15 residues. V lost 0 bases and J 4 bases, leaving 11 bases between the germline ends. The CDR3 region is CASSQDTGRSDTQYF. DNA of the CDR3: TGTGCCAGCAGCCAAGATACGGGTCGGTCAGATACGCAGTATTTT.

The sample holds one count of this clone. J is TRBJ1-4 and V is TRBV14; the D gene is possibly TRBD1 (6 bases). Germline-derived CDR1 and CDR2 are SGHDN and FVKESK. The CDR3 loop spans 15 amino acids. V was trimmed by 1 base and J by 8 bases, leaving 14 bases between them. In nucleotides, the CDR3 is TGTGCCAGCAGCCAAGCACAGGGTCGGAGCGAAAAACTGTTTTTT. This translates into CASSQAQGRSEKLFF.